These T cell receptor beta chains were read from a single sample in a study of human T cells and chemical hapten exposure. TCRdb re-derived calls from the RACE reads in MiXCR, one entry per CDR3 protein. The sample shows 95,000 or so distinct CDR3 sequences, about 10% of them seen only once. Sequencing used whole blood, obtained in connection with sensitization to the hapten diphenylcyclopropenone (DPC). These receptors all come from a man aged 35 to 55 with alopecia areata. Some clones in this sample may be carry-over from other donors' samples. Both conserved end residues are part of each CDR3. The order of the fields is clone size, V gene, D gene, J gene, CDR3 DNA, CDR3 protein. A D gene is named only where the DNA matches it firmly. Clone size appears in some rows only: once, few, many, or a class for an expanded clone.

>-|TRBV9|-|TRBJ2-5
TGTGCCAGCAGCGTAGCCCAGGAGACCCAGTACTTC
CASSVAQETQYF
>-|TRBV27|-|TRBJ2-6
TGTGCCAGCAGTTTAACTCGAGTAGCATTCGGCTCTGGGGCCAACGTCCTGACTTTC
CASSLTRVAFGSGANVLTF
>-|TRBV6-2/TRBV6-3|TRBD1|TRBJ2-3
TGTGCCAGCAGTTACGGAGGGACAGGTCGGCCCGCTAGCACAGATACGCAGTATTTT
CASSYGGTGRPASTDTQYF
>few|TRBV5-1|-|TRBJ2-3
TGCGCCAGCAGCTTGGCCTGGACAGCTAGCACAGATACGCAGTATTTT
CASSLAWTASTDTQYF
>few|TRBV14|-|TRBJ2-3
TGTGCCAGCAGCCCGGGACCCCTAGGCACAGATACGCAGTATTTT
CASSPGPLGTDTQYF
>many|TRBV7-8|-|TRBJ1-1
TGTGCCAGCAGCTTAGTAGGAGGGAACACTGAAGCTTTCTTT
CASSLVGGNTEAFF
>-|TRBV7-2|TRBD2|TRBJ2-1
TGTGCCAGCAGCTTTCCGGGACTAGTCAGGAATGAGCAGTTCTTC
CASSFPGLVRNEQFF
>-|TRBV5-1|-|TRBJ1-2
TGCGCCAGCAGCCCGGACTATGGCTACACCTTC
CASSPDYGYTF
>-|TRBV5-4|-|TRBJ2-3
TGTGCCAGCAGCTTGGGAGCGGGTATCACAGATACGCAGTATTTT
CASSLGAGITDTQYF
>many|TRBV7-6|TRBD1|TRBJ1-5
TGTGCCAGCAGCTTAGGACAGGGGGCGGGTCAGCCCCAGCATTTT
CASSLGQGAGQPQHF
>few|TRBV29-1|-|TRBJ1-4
TGCAGCGTTCGACAGGACTCTAATGAAAAACTGTTTTTT
CSVRQDSNEKLFF
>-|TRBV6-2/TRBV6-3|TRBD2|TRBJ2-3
TGTGCCAGCAGTTACGCTGGGCTAGCGGGAGACACAGATACGCAGTATTTT
CASSYAGLAGDTDTQYF
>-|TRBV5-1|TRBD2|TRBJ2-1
TGCGCCAGCAGCTTGGACCCGGGACTAGATTACAATGAGCAGTTCTTC
CASSLDPGLDYNEQFF
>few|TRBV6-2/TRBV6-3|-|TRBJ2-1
TGTGCCAGCAGCCAAAATTATGAGCAGTTCTTC
CASSQNYEQFF